The 8 T cell receptor beta chains reported below all come from one sample, sequenced in a study of response to subunit inactivated influenza vaccine. TCRdb reanalysed the RT-PCR reads using MiXCR and keeps one entry per CDR3 protein. The profile shows roughly 700,000 distinct CDR3 sequences, more than 15% of them singletons. This material consisted of PBMCs from blood, taken less than 13 days after vaccination. Receptors originate from a man aged 50-60 years who received an inactivated influenza vaccine.

This clonotype was picked up a small number of times. The chain carries TRBV20-1 and TRBJ2-1, with TRBD2 matching over 9 bases. The CDR3 is 15 residues long. Germline CDR1 DFQATT, CDR2 SNEGSKA (reference sequence). J gave up 2 bases and V 4 bases, and 6 bases lay outside the gene matches. The chain's CDR3 is CSATKGLAAYNEQFF. The CDR3 DNA reads as TGCAGTGCTACAAAGGGACTAGCAGCCTACAATGAGCAGTTCTTC.

The gene calls are TRBV5-5 and TRBJ2-3; the D gene is possibly TRBD2 (7 bases). Trimming pared 9 bases from V and 12 bases from J, leaving 20 bases between. The CDR3 extends over 12 amino acids. The germline V gene encodes CDR1 SGHKS and CDR2 YYEKEE (reference sequence). The CDR3 region is CAMSLGGQGQYF. CDR3 in DNA: TGTGCCATGAGCCTCGGGGGGCAGGGTCAGTATTTT.

This clonotype occurred a few times. The chain couples TRBV6-2 or TRBV6-3 to TRBJ2-1; D is perhaps TRBD2 (6 bases). The CDR3 is 12 residues long. Trimming left V 8 bases short and J 2 bases short, with 7 bases between. Germline V gives CDR1 MNHEY, CDR2 SVGEGT. The CDR3 nucleotides read TGTGCCAGCGGGGGGACCTACAATGAGCAGTTCTTC. Translating gives CASGGTYNEQFF.

This clonotype was counted between two and nine times. This rearrangement joins TRBV27 to TRBJ1-5, with 8 bases aligning to TRBD1. The junction had 14 bases not matched to a gene; V was cut back by 7 bases and J by 9 bases. CDR3 length: 15 residues. CDR1 and CDR2 from the germline V gene are MNHEY and SMNVEV (reference sequence). The CDR3 is CASKSSRTGIGPQHF. The DNA for the CDR3 is TGTGCCAGCAAAAGTTCGAGGACAGGGATCGGGCCCCAGCATTTT.

The rearrangement joins TRBV19 to TRBJ2-5; tentative D call: TRBD1 (5 bases). Germline-derived CDR1 and CDR2 are LNHDA and SQIVND (reference sequence). The length of the CDR3 is 13 residues. The V and J ends lost 4 bases and 5 bases respectively, with 11 bases between them. CDR3 sequence reads: CASSRSGLETQYF. CDR3 nucleotide sequence: TGTGCCAGTAGTAGGTCAGGGTTGGAGACCCAGTACTTC.

V gene TRBV19 combines with J gene TRBJ1-1; D might be TRBD1 (5 bases). The CDR3 has 11 amino acids. Germline CDR1 LNHDA, CDR2 SQIVND (reference sequence). Trimming left V 3 bases short and J 11 bases short, with 10 bases between. DNA of the CDR3: TGTGCCAGTAGTATCCAGGGACGGGCTTTCTTT. Protein: CASSIQGRAFF.

The chain uses TRBV29-1 and TRBJ2-7, with D uncertain. This CDR3 comprises 13 residues. In germline, CDR1 is SQVTM, CDR2 ANQGSEA. Trimming left V 1 base short and J 3 bases short, with 10 bases between. The CDR3: CSVEVASNYEQYF. In nucleotides, the CDR3 is TGCAGCGTTGAAGTTGCCAGCAACTACGAGCAGTACTTC.

Only a few counts were recorded for this clonotype. The gene calls are TRBV6-5 and TRBJ1-5; 9 bases align to TRBD1. This CDR3 is 16 amino acids long. CDR1 is MNHEY and CDR2 is SVGAGI in the germline V gene. V was pared by 2 bases and J by 1 base, with 3 bases of the junction left unmatched. CDR3 nucleotide sequence: TGTGCCAGCAGTTACGCGGGACAGGGAAGCAATCAGCCCCAGCATTTT. This encodes CASSYAGQGSNQPQHF.